This TCR beta chain was documented in a study of OX40 agonist ivuxolimab in advanced cancers. For the wider study: Ivuxolimab was a fully human IgG2 agonistic monoclonal antibody targeting the costimulatory receptor OX40 (CD134). Prior anti-PD-1, anti-PD-L1 or anti-CTLA-4 therapy was permitted, and checkpoint inhibitors had been received by 40% to 50% of dose-escalation patients. Partial responses occurred in three dose-escalation patients: two with cutaneous melanoma and one with hepatocellular carcinoma. Peripheral TCRbeta sequencing aimed to test whether ivuxolimab altered TCR sequence diversity and caused clonal T-cell expansion. Intravenous ivuxolimab was administered to patients every 2 weeks at six dose levels: 0.01, 0.1, 0.3, 1.5, 3 and 10 mg/kg. The monotherapy dose-escalation portion (N = 52 patients) of the phase I ivuxolimab trial is reported in the paper. In the dose-escalation cohort, 82.7% of patients were male, and the mean age was roughly 60 years, with a range of roughly 20 to 80. Among the roughly 50 dose-escalation patients, about 20 had hepatocellular carcinoma, roughly 15 melanoma, 9 renal cell carcinoma and 9 head and neck cancer. Beyond this particular receptor, the publication reports: Low levels of normalized T-cell clonal expansion were also seen in some patients who did not respond. Antigen specificity was not determined for the clonally expanded peripheral T cells. At doses of 0.1 to 3.0 mg/kg, clonal expansion of both CD4+ and CD8+ T cells in blood was seen between baseline and week 6. In the 0.1-3.0 mg/kg groups, partial responders were among the patients with the lowest normalized peripheral clonal expansion, particularly in CD8+ T cells. On average, CD8+ T cells showed more expanded clones than CD4+ T cells after ivuxolimab.

Patients with autoimmune disease history or receiving systemic immunosuppression were excluded from the trial. Peripheral blood for TCR sequencing was drawn from every dose cohort at baseline, at cycle 4 day 1 and at cycle 7 day 1. Samples were obtained from an open-label, multicenter, first-in-human phase I dose-escalation trial of ivuxolimab. Adults with locally advanced or metastatic melanoma, renal cell carcinoma, hepatocellular carcinoma or head and neck squamous cell carcinoma were enrolled in the trial. Before TCR sequencing, CD4+ T cells and CD8+ T cells from peripheral blood were sorted into separate populations. For CDR1 and CDR2, the germline V gene lists MDHEN and SYDVKM. The CDR3 holds 16 amino acids from the cysteine to the phenylalanine. Just CDR3 DNA is preserved here, 48 bases in frame from base 1. Germline trimming: 4 bases from V, 0 bases from J; junction bases outside gene matches: 3.

In its sample, this clone was seen once. The antigen it recognizes is unknown. No much larger clonotype is one base removed from it; base qualities were not supplied. For sequencing of the TCRbeta CDR3 region, genomic DNA was extracted from the sorted cells. The immunoSEQ Assay was used for sequencing of TCRbeta CDR3 regions. Drawn from immuneACCESS, this table holds only the in-frame rearrangements with V and J called that TCRdb kept. Clones are partly lost; checked studies trace under half to an unresolved V gene and leave the rest unexplained. A total of under 70,000 clones appear in this sample, 75% to 90% of them only once. About 10% of the sample is in the top ten clones.

The source was CD4+ or CD8+ T cells sorted from blood, collected in a trial of the OX40 agonist ivuxolimab. The rearrangement joined TRBV28 to TRBJ2-5; 12 central bases correspond to TRBD2. The sequence came from an adult with an advanced solid tumor such as melanoma, head and neck, liver or kidney cancer. The CDR3 here reads CASSSWTSGDQETQYF. The DNA sequence is as follows: TGTGCCAGCAGTTCTTGGACTAGCGGGGACCAAGAGACCCAGTACTTC. Extended through the reference TRBV28 and TRBJ2-5 proteins, this CDR3 yields the full variable domain: DVKVTQSSRYLVKRTGEKVFLECVQDMDHENMFWYRQDPGLGLRLIYFSYDVKMKEKGDIPEGYSVSREKKERFSLILESASTNQTSMYLCASSSWTSGDQETQYFGPGTRLLVL.